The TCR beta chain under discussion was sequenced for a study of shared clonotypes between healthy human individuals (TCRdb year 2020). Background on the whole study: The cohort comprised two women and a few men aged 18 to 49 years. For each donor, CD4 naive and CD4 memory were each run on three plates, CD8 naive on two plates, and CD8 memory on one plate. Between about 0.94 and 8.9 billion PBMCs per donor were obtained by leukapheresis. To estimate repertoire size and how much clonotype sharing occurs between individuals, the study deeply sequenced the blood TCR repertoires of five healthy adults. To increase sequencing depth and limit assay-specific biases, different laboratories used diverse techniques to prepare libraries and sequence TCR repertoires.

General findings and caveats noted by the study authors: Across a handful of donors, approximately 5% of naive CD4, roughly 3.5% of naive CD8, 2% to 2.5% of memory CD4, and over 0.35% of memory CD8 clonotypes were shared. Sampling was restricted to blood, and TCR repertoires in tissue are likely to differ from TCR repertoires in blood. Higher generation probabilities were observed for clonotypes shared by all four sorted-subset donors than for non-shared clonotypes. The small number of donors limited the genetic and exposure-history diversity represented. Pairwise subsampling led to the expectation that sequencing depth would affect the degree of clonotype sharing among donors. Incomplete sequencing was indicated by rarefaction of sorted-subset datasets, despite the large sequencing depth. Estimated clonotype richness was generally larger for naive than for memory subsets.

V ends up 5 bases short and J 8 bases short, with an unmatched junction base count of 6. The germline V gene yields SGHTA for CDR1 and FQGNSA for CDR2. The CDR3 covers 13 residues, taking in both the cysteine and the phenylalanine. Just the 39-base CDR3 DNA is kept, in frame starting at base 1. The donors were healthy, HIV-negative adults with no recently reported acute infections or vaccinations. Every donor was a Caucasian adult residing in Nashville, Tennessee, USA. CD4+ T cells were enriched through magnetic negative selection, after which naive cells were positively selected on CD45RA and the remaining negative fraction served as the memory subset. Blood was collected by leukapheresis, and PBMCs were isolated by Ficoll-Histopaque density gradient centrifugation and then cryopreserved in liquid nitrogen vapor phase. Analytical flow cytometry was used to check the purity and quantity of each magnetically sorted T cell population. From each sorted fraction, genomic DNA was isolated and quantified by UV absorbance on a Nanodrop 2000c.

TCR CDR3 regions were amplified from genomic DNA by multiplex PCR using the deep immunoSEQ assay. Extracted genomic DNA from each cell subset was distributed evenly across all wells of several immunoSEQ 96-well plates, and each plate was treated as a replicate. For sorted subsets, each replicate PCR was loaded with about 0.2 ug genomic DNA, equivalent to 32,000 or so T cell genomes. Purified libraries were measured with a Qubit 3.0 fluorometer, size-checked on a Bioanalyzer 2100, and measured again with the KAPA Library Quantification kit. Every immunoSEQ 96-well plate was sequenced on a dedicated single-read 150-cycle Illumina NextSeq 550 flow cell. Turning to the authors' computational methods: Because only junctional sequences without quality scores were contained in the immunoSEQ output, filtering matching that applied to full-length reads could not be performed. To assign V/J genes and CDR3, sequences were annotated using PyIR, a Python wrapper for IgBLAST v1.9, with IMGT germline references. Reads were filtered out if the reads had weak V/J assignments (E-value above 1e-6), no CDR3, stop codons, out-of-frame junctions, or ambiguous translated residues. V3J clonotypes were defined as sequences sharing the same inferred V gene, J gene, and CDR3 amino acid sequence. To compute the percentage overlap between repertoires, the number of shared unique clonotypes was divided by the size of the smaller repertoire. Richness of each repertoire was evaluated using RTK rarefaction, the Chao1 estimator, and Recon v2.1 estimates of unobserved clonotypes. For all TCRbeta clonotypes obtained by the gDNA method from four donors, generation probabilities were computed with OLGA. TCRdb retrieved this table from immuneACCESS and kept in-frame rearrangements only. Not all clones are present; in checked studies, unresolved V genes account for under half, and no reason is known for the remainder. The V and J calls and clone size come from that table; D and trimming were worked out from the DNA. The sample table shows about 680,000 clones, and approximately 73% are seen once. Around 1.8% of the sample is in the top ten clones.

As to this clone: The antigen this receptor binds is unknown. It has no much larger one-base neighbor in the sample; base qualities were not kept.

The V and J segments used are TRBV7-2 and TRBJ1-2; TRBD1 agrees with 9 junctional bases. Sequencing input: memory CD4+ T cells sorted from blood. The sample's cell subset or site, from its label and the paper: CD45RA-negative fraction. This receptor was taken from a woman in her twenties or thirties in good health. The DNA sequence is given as TGTGCCAGCAGCCGGGACAGGGCCAACGGCTACACCTTC. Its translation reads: CASSRDRANGYTF.